The rows below give T cell receptor beta chains drawn from one sample of a study of blood T cell repertoires in COVID-19. Clones were read by immunoSEQ multiplex PCR, and TCRdb kept only the in-frame ones, dropping some. Of around 130,000 clones in the sample, roughly 85% were seen once. The sequenced material came from peripheral blood. All receptors derive from a human donor in a cohort sampled during active COVID-19. Both conserved end residues are trimmed from each CDR3. Each record gives: J gene, clone size, V gene, CDR3 length, CDR3 protein. Clone size is not always given. Where it is, it says once, few, many or a class for expanded clones.

TRBJ1-1,few,TRBV2,11,ASLQGDGTEAF
TRBJ2-3,NA,TRBV3-1/TRBV3-2,12,ASSHGGATDTQY
TRBJ2-7,NA,TRBV5-1,16,ASSLESWSGAYSYEQY
TRBJ1-1,few,TRBV12-3/TRBV12-4,11,ASSLGSYTEAF
TRBJ2-4,NA,TRBV7-2,15,ASSPSLAGLAKNIQY
TRBJ2-2,NA,TRBV6-5,13,ASSYSTGVIGELF
TRBJ1-1,NA,TRBV30,13,AWSVIWQLNTEAF
TRBJ2-7,NA,TRBV4-1,14,ASSPSQGASSYEQY
TRBJ2-5,NA,TRBV30,11,AWSQRERETQY
TRBJ2-2,NA,TRBV6-6,13,ASRARDKNTGELF
TRBJ2-1,once,TRBV7-2,14,ASSLGGQSPTSEQF
TRBJ1-2,NA,TRBV25-1,11,ASSFRGANGYT
TRBJ2-1,NA,TRBV19,13,ASSTGLYSYNEQF
TRBJ2-1,few,TRBV6-5,9,ASSYLNEQF
TRBJ1-2,NA,TRBV5-1,13,ASSLGTRTNYGYT
TRBJ2-3,NA,TRBV3-1/TRBV3-2,13,ASSPDTTGTDTQY
TRBJ2-1,once,TRBV5-3,10,ARSLGSHEQF
TRBJ1-5,NA,TRBV27,11,ASRLQGNQPQH
TRBJ2-1,NA,TRBV9,13,ASSPPAGGGNEQF
TRBJ1-2,NA,TRBV15,14,ATSRGDRGREDGYT
TRBJ2-3,NA,TRBV5-1,15,ASSLNTRTSGTDTQY
TRBJ1-5,NA,TRBV19,13,ASILAAGGNQPQH
TRBJ1-1,NA,TRBV5-4,13,ASSPRDRGFTEAF
TRBJ1-6,NA,TRBV5-1,13,ASSLQTVINSPLH